Included here is one T cell receptor beta chain sequence, with context. CDR1 and CDR2 (germline): LNHNV, YYDKDF (reference sequence). V lost 3 bases to trimming and J lost 4 bases; unmatched junction nucleotides: 6. The CDR3 sequence is 14 residues long. This sample was included in a study of blood T cell repertoires in COVID-19. The repertoire was sequenced with immunoSEQ multiplex PCR; TCRdb's copy has only in-frame clones and lacks some. The table has around 130,000 clones, 75% to 85% seen once. Sequencing was done on a sample of peripheral blood. The receptor was isolated from an older man with acute or convalescent COVID-19. This sequence joins TRBV15 and TRBJ2-7, with TRBD1 identical over 7 bases. In nucleotides, the CDR3 is TGTGCCACCAGCAGGGGGCGCAGGGGGTACGAGCAGTACTTC. This encodes CATSRGRRGYEQYF.